These 24 T cell receptor beta chains were all obtained from the same sample, sequenced in a study of blood T cell repertoires in COVID-19. Libraries were prepared by immunoSEQ multiplex PCR; TCRdb keeps only in-frame clonotypes and omits some of them. The sample has tens of thousands of clones, 90% seen once. Specimen: peripheral blood. The receptor source for this set is a man between 50 and 59 years old with active COVID-19.

The rearrangement joins TRBV7-2 to TRBJ1-2, with 9 bases identical to TRBD1. Germline-derived CDR1 and CDR2 are SGHTA and FQGNSA. This CDR3 region has 16 residues. Trimming took 4 bases from V and 4 from J; bases not matched to a gene: 10. Written as DNA, the CDR3 is TGTGCCAGCAGCTCCTCCTGGACAGGGGACACCTATGGCTACACCTTC. Its protein is CASSSSWTGDTYGYTF. The full variable domain, rest sourced from reference TRBV7-2 and TRBJ1-2, is GAGVSQSPSNKVTEKGKDVELRCDPISGHTALYWYRQSLGQGLEFLIYFQGNSAPDKSGLPSDRFSAERTGGSVSTLTIQRTQQEDSAVYLCASSSSWTGDTYGYTFGSGTRLTVV.

CDR3: CASALDRAVDTQYF. In nucleotides, the CDR3 is TGTGCCAGCGCCTTGGACAGGGCGGTAGATACGCAGTATTTT. V is TRBV2 and J is TRBJ2-3, with 8 bases matching TRBD1. Per germline, CDR1 SNHLY and CDR2 FYNNEI. The junction had 9 bases not matched to a gene; V was cut back by 8 bases and J by 5 bases. This CDR3 contains 14 residues.

The rearrangement uses TRBV14 and TRBJ2-3, with TRBD1 matching 11 bases. The CDR3 sequence is 17 residues long. Trimming cost V 4 bases and J 4 bases; bases outside gene matches: 10. Germline V CDR1 and CDR2: SGHDN, FVKESK. The CDR3: CASSLAWTGGRPDTQYF. The CDR3 DNA reads as TGTGCCAGCAGCCTAGCCTGGACAGGGGGCCGCCCAGATACGCAGTATTTT.

The chain joins TRBV6-5 to TRBJ1-1; 9 bases are a match to TRBD1. Germline V gives CDR1 MNHEY, CDR2 SVGAGI. The CDR3 has 14 amino acids. J lost 1 base, V lost 5 bases, and 2 bases had no gene match. The CDR3, as DNA: TGTGCCAGCAGTCAGACAGGGGGGAACACTGAAGCTTTCTTT. It yields the protein CASSQTGGNTEAFF.

V usage is TRBV18 and J usage is TRBJ2-7; tentatively, D is TRBD1 (5 bases). V was pared by 1 base and J by 6 bases, with 13 bases between. CDR3 length: 14 amino acids. The germline gives CDR1 KGHSH, CDR2 LQKENI. The CDR3 nucleotides read TGTGCCAGCTCACCACAGTCAGGGTCGGGCGAGCAGTACTTC. Its translation: CASSPQSGSGEQYF. The whole variable domain, filled in from reference TRBV18 and TRBJ2-7, reads NAGVMQNPRHLVRRRGQEARLRCSPMKGHSHVYWYRQLPEEGLKFMVYLQKENIIDESGMPKERFSAEFPKEGPSILRIQQVVRGDSAAYFCASSPQSGSGEQYFGPGTRLTVT.

This chain joins TRBV7-6 and TRBJ2-5; maybe TRBD1 (6 bases). The CDR3 covers 18 residues. The germline V and J ends were trimmed by 5 bases and 4 bases, with 26 bases remaining between them. Germline lookup yields CDR1 SGHVS and CDR2 FNYEAQ. The CDR3 spells CASSLDSITGTGRETQYF. The DNA of the CDR3 is TGTGCCAGCAGCCTCGACTCTATCACAGGGACGGGCAGAGAGACCCAGTACTTC.

The chain has TRBV7-2 and TRBJ2-3, with a possible D match to TRBD2 (6 bases). The germline CDR1 and CDR2 sequences are SGHTA and FQGNSA. The CDR3 totals 16 residues. The V gene lost 4 bases and the J gene lost 2 bases, with 16 bases spanning the gap. The CDR3 DNA is TGTGCCAGCAGCTACGCAGGAGGGTCCAACACAGATACGCAGTATTTT. Translated: CASSYAGGSNTDTQYF.

The chain is built from TRBV6-5 and TRBJ1-3; no clear D gene. The germline V gene has CDR1 MNHEY and CDR2 SVGAGI. The CDR3 has 13 residues. V lost 0 bases, J lost 5 bases, and 5 bases lay in between. This chain's CDR3 is CASSYSGRNTIYF. CDR3 coding DNA: TGTGCCAGCAGTTACTCTGGGCGAAACACCATATATTTT.

This clone showed up just a few times. As DNA, the CDR3 is TGTGCCACTCGGACAGGGCTAAACCTTAATTCACCCCTCCACTTT. This sequence encodes CATRTGLNLNSPLHF. This chain uses TRBV19 with TRBJ1-6, with 8 bases fitting TRBD1. The CDR3 covers 15 residues. Losses at the gene ends were 10 bases for V and 6 bases for J; bases not matched to a gene: 11. Germline V CDR1 and CDR2: LNHDA, SQIVND (reference sequence).

This chain links TRBV18 with TRBJ2-3; a weak D match, TRBD1 (6 bases). Looked up from germline, CDR1 is KGHSH and CDR2 is LQKENI. The length of the CDR3 is 16 residues. The V and J ends lost 6 bases and 0 bases respectively, with 16 bases between them. Here the CDR3 reads CASSLGQISSTDTQYF. DNA of the CDR3: TGTGCCAGCTCTCTAGGACAGATCTCTAGCACAGATACGCAGTATTTT.

This sequence joins TRBV19 and TRBJ2-1; TRBD2 is a possible D gene (7 bases). The germline CDR1 and CDR2 sequences are LNHDA and SQIVND (reference sequence). This CDR3 region has 15 residues. The ends were cut back, 7 bases at V and 4 bases at J, with 17 bases in the middle. In DNA, the CDR3 is TGTGCCAGTACCCCCCGGCGGGGGCCTTACAATGAGCAGTTCTTC. Protein product: CASTPRRGPYNEQFF.

The chain has TRBV5-6 and TRBJ2-5, with D maybe TRBD1 (6 bases). Germline lookup yields CDR1 SGHDT and CDR2 YYEEEE. V was clipped by 5 bases and J by 3 bases, with 17 bases between them. The CDR3 runs to 15 residues. CDR3 nucleotide sequence: TGTGCCAGCAGTCTGGGACAAGTGGGGAAAGAGACCCAGTACTTC. Protein sequence: CASSLGQVGKETQYF.

Written as DNA, the CDR3 is TGTGCCAGCAGTGCTAGGGACAGGGGGAATAATCAGCCCCAGCATTTT. Its translation: CASSARDRGNNQPQHF. This rearrangement joins TRBV6-6 to TRBJ1-5; 11 positions agree with TRBD1. In germline, CDR1 is MNHNY, CDR2 SVGAGI (reference sequence). V lost 5 bases to trimming and J lost 4 bases; unmatched junction nucleotides: 7. There are 16 residues in the CDR3.

This sequence joins TRBV28 and TRBJ1-2, with 9 positions matching TRBD1. J gave up 8 bases and V 6 bases, and 13 bases lay outside the gene matches. Looked up from germline, CDR1 is MDHEN and CDR2 is SYDVKM. This CDR3 spans 15 amino acids. CDR3 amino acids: CASRFRDRGDRGYTF. The CDR3 DNA reads as TGTGCCAGCAGGTTCCGAGACAGGGGGGATCGGGGCTACACCTTC.

This clone was seen a handful of times. The rearrangement uses TRBV7-3 and TRBJ2-5, with TRBD1 identical over 7 bases. V shed 0 bases, J shed 4 bases, and the junction held 8 bases outside the gene matches. This CDR3 comprises 16 residues. Germline values: CDR1 SGHTA, CDR2 FQGTGA. CDR3 bases: TGTGCCAGCAGCTTAACTTCAGGGGGAAAAAGAGAGACCCAGTACTTC. Translating gives CASSLTSGGKRETQYF.

This clone was recorded only once. The CDR3 DNA reads as TGTGCCAGCAGTTTGGCAGGGGGCGCGGTCTGGCGCAATCAGCCCCAGCATTTT. Its protein product is CASSLAGGAVWRNQPQHF. The rearrangement links TRBV28 to TRBJ1-5, with 8 nucleotides matching TRBD1. The junction had 12 bases not matched to a gene; V was cut back by 3 bases and J by 2 bases. Germline V gene lookup returns CDR1 MDHEN and CDR2 SYDVKM. The CDR3 totals 18 residues. Full variable domain (outside the CDR3, taken from reference TRBV28 and TRBJ1-5): DVKVTQSSRYLVKRTGEKVFLECVQDMDHENMFWYRQDPGLGLRLIYFSYDVKMKEKGDIPEGYSVSREKKERFSLILESASTNQTSMYLCASSLAGGAVWRNQPQHFGDGTRLSIL.

This clone was recorded only once. The CDR3 reads CASSETENTEAFF. The CDR3, as DNA: TGTGCCAGCAGTGAGACAGAGAACACTGAAGCTTTCTTT. The J gene is TRBJ1-1, the V gene TRBV6-1, with a possible D match to TRBD1 (5 bases). This CDR3 spans 13 amino acids. Germline loops: CDR1 MNHNS, CDR2 SASEGT. Trimming took off 3 bases at V and 1 base at J, with 6 bases between the two ends.

This chain links TRBV7-9 with TRBJ1-6; 8 bases match TRBD1. CDR1 is SEHNR, CDR2 FQNEAQ, per germline (reference sequence). V shed 4 bases and J 8 bases; nucleotides not matched to a gene: 1. CDR3 size: 13 residues. As DNA, the CDR3 is TGTGCCAGCAGCTCGACAGGGGATTCACCCCTCCACTTT. It encodes CASSSTGDSPLHF. The whole variable domain, filled in from reference TRBV7-9 and TRBJ1-6, reads DTGVSQNPRHKITKRGQNVTFRCDPISEHNRLYWYRQTLGQGPEFLTYFQNEAQLEKSRLLSDRFSAERPKGSFSTLEIQRTEQGDSAMYLCASSSTGDSPLHFGNGTRLTVT.

This chain joins TRBV27 and TRBJ2-7; 7 positions match TRBD1. Germline-derived CDR1 and CDR2 are MNHEY and SMNVEV (reference sequence). This CDR3 spans 13 amino acids. V lost 6 bases, J lost 2 bases, and 4 bases stayed unmatched. The CDR3: CASSLGTAYEQYF. CDR3 DNA sequence: TGTGCCAGCAGCCTCGGGACAGCCTACGAGCAGTACTTC.

J is TRBJ2-6 and V is TRBV2; TRBD2 aligns across 11 bases. After removal of 6 bases from V and 0 bases from J, the junction contained 1 base not matched to a gene. CDR1 and CDR2 (germline): SNHLY, FYNNEI. There are 16 residues in the CDR3. In nucleotides, the CDR3 is TGTGCCAGCAGGGGGACTAGCGGCTCTGGGGCCAACGTCCTGACTTTC. Its protein product is CASRGTSGSGANVLTF.

The chain uses TRBV18 and TRBJ2-3; 7 nucleotides align to TRBD1. The CDR3 runs to 15 residues. Germline CDR1 reads KGHSH; CDR2 reads LQKENI. The V segment lost 2 bases and the J segment 1 base; nucleotides outside the gene matches: 3. The CDR3 nucleotides read TGTGCCAGCTCACCAAGAGGGGGCGGCACAGATACGCAGTATTTT. It translates to CASSPRGGGTDTQYF.

This clone was seen just once. The CDR3 coding sequence is TGTGCCAGCTCACCAATTGGGACTGCCTACAATGAGCAGTTCTTC. Translating it yields CASSPIGTAYNEQFF. This chain uses TRBV18 with TRBJ2-1; a possible D gene is TRBD2 (6 bases). Germline CDR1 is KGHSH and CDR2 is LQKENI. The CDR3 contains 15 residues. V lost 2 bases to trimming and J lost 2 bases, with 10 bases between them.

The V gene is TRBV4-1, the J gene TRBJ2-2; 13 nucleotides line up with TRBD2. V lost 4 bases and J lost 0; bases outside the gene matches: 2. Germline V CDR1 and CDR2: MGHRA, YSYEKL. The CDR3 runs to 17 residues. The CDR3 protein is CASSPLAGGSNTGELFF. The CDR3 bases are TGCGCCAGCAGCCCACTAGCGGGGGGGTCGAACACCGGGGAGCTGTTTTTT.

This chain connects TRBV19 to TRBJ2-7; 8 nucleotides match TRBD1. In germline, CDR1 is LNHDA, CDR2 SQIVND (reference sequence). Losses at the gene ends were 3 bases for V and 5 bases for J; bases not matched to a gene: 9. This CDR3 contains 15 residues. The CDR3 is CASSIGAQGAHEQYF. CDR3 coding DNA: TGTGCCAGTAGTATTGGCGCGCAGGGGGCGCACGAGCAGTACTTC. Looking up the rest from reference TRBV19 and TRBJ2-7 gives the full variable domain: DGGITQSPKYLFRKEGQNVTLSCEQNLNHDAMYWYRQDPGQGLRLIYYSQIVNDFQKGDIAEGYSVSREKKESFPLTVTSAQKNPTAFYLCASSIGAQGAHEQYFGPGTRLTVT.